This T cell receptor beta chain was found in a study of control samples from healthy donors and cancer patients. Profiled with immunoSEQ multiplex PCR; TCRdb holds only in-frame clones, not every one. The data hold 150,000 to 200,000 clones, with about 93% observed a single time. V dropped 2 bases and J dropped 8 bases, with 11 bases sitting between them. The CDR3 contains 13 residues. From germline, CDR1 is KGHDR and CDR2 SFDVKD. Sequencing was carried out using blood. The V call is TRBV24-1, the J call TRBJ1-2; tentative D call: TRBD1 (6 bases). The TCR was taken from a woman aged 25 to 45 in good health. CDR3 sequence: CATSDSTGYGYTF. As DNA, the CDR3 is TGTGCCACCAGTGATTCCACAGGGTACGGCTACACCTTC.